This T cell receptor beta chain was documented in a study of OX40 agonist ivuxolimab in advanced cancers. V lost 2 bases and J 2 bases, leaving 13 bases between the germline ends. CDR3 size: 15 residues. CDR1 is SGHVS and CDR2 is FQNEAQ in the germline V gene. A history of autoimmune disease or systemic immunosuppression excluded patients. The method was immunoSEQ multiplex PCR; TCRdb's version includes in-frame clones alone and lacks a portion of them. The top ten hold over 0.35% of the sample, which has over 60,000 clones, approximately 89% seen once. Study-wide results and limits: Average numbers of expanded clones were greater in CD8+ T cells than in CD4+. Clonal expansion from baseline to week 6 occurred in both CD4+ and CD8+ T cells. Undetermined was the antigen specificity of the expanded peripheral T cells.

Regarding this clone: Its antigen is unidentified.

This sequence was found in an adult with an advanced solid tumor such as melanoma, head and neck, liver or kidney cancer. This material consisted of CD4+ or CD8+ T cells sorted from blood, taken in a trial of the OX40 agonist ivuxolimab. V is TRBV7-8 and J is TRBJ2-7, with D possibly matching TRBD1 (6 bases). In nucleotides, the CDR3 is TGTGCCAGCAGCTTAACCCCTCAGGGGACCTACGAGCAGTACTTC. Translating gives CASSLTPQGTYEQYF.